This T cell receptor beta chain comes out of a study of blood T cell repertoires in COVID-19. TCRdb keeps only in-frame clones here, not all; method: immunoSEQ multiplex PCR. The table has some 70,000 clones, 80% to 90% seen once; the top ten hold 5% to 6%. With 1 base removed from V and 5 bases from J, the gap between germline ends came to 13 bases. CDR1 is SGDLS, CDR2 YYNGEE, per germline. This CDR3 is 15 amino acids long. Sequencing was carried out using peripheral blood. The chain recombines TRBV9 with TRBJ1-5, with D perhaps matching TRBD1 (6 bases). The receptor's source is a man aged 50 to 59 with active COVID-19. CDR3 sequence reads: CASSVQGSNDQPQHF. DNA for the CDR3: TGTGCCAGCAGCGTACAGGGGTCAAATGATCAGCCCCAGCATTTT. Full variable domain (missing parts from reference TRBV9 and TRBJ1-5): DSGVTQTPKHLITATGQRVTLRCSPRSGDLSVYWYQQSLDQGLQFLIQYYNGEERAKGNILERFSAQQFPDLHSELNLSSLELGDSALYFCASSVQGSNDQPQHFGDGTRLSIL.